The 26 T cell receptor beta chains below all came from one sample that was sequenced in a study of T cell changes during pregnancy in multiple sclerosis (dated by TCRdb to between 2017 and 2020). The method was the immunoSEQ multiplex PCR assay. TCRdb took this table from immuneACCESS and kept in-frame rearrangements with V and J called. Such tables lack part of the clones; where checked against another copy, unresolved V genes explain under half of the gap, and the rest is unexplained. The sample yields 50,000 to 75,000 clones; roughly 91% were counted once. The ten largest clones represent around 2.2% of the sample. The sample was peripheral blood, taken in the third trimester of pregnancy. These receptors originate from a female donor in good health, enrolled as a control in a pregnancy study.

The chain joins TRBV7-9 to TRBJ2-7; D possibly corresponds to TRBD1 (5 bases). Trimming took off 5 bases at V and 2 bases at J, with 25 bases between the two ends. Germline CDR1 SEHNR, CDR2 FQNEAQ (reference sequence). The CDR3 has 18 amino acids. In nucleotides, the CDR3 is TGTGCCAGCAGCCCCAGGTCCGGATGGGGCGGTAGTGCCTACGAGCAGTACTTC. It translates to CASSPRSGWGGSAYEQYF.

This chain links TRBV25-1 with TRBJ2-3; a possible D gene is TRBD2 (7 bases). The CDR3 length is 14 residues. Germline CDR1 and CDR2: MGHDK and SYGVNS. V was shortened by 10 bases and J by 2 bases, with 16 bases between the two germline ends. In DNA form, the CDR3 reads TGTGCCAAAGGGGGGGGGCCTTTCACAGATACGCAGTATTTT. Translating it yields CAKGGGPFTDTQYF.

On this clone itself: The sample has other DNA sequences that encode this CDR3 too. V gene TRBV27 combines with J gene TRBJ1-5; possible D gene TRBD1, 6 bases. V dropped 3 bases and J dropped 1 base, with 7 bases sitting between them. The CDR3 is 14 residues long. Germline lookup yields CDR1 MNHEY and CDR2 SMNVEV (reference sequence). The CDR3 DNA follows: TGTGCCAGCAGTTTGCAGGGGAGCAATCAGCCCCAGCATTTT. Protein: CASSLQGSNQPQHF.

This chain connects TRBV19 to TRBJ1-6; a weak D match, TRBD1 (5 bases). The V gene's germline CDR1 is LNHDA and CDR2 SQIVND (reference sequence). The CDR3 contains 15 residues. The ends were cut back, 3 bases at V and 10 bases at J, with 16 bases in the middle. This CDR3 reads CASSIGTRGSSPLHF. Written as DNA, the CDR3 is TGTGCCAGTAGTATCGGGACTAGGGGATCCTCACCCCTCCACTTT.

The chain recombines TRBV9 with TRBJ2-1; 14 bases match TRBD2. The CDR3 spans 17 residues. Germline CDR1 reads SGDLS; CDR2 reads YYNGEE. J lost 4 bases, V lost 3 bases, and 6 bases had no gene match. Here the CDR3 reads CASSAQGLAGEYNEQFF. The CDR3 nucleotides read TGTGCCAGCAGCGCCCAGGGACTAGCGGGGGAATACAATGAGCAGTTCTTC.

This clone showed up just once. V is TRBV6-5 and J is TRBJ2-1, with TRBD2 matching 10 bases. Germline V gene sequence: CDR1 MNHEY, CDR2 SVGAGI. There are 15 residues in the CDR3. The trim removed 6 bases at V and 3 bases at J, leaving 5 bases unmatched. This CDR3 is CASSLAGALYNEQFF. In DNA, the CDR3 is TGTGCCAGCAGCCTAGCGGGAGCTCTCTACAATGAGCAGTTCTTC.

The rearrangement joins TRBV18 to TRBJ2-3; the D gene is possibly TRBD2 (5 bases). This CDR3 region has 15 residues. V lost 1 base and J lost 4, with 12 bases in between. Germline lookup yields CDR1 KGHSH and CDR2 LQKENI. The CDR3 DNA reads TGTGCCAGCTCACCACTAACTAGTCGGGCAGATACGCAGTATTTT. This sequence encodes CASSPLTSRADTQYF.

The J gene is TRBJ2-1, the V gene TRBV9, with D perhaps matching TRBD1 (6 bases). Germline V CDR1 and CDR2: SGDLS, YYNGEE. This CDR3 spans 15 amino acids. Trimming removed 2 bases from V and 2 bases from J, with 11 bases in between. The CDR3 loop is CASSVGRGPYNEQFF. CDR3 nucleotides: TGTGCCAGCAGCGTCGGCAGGGGCCCCTACAATGAGCAGTTCTTC. The full variable domain, in which reference TRBV9 and TRBJ2-1 provide the parts outside the CDR3, is DSGVTQTPKHLITATGQRVTLRCSPRSGDLSVYWYQQSLDQGLQFLIQYYNGEERAKGNILERFSAQQFPDLHSELNLSSLELGDSALYFCASSVGRGPYNEQFFGPGTRLTVL.

The gene calls are TRBV2 and TRBJ2-5; 7 positions match TRBD1. The length of the CDR3 is 16 residues. Germline V gene lookup returns CDR1 SNHLY and CDR2 FYNNEI. V shed 3 bases and J 2 bases; nucleotides not matched to a gene: 9. The CDR3: CASSDYYGQEQETQYF. The CDR3 DNA sequence: TGTGCCAGCAGTGATTACTATGGACAGGAGCAAGAGACCCAGTACTTC.

This clone came up once. The V and J genes are TRBV6-5 and TRBJ1-5; maybe TRBD1 (6 bases). The CDR3 runs 13 residues. Deletions cut 6 bases from V and 7 bases from J, with 13 bases between. Germline-derived CDR1 and CDR2 are MNHEY and SVGAGI. The CDR3 spells CASRKTGMQPQHF. The CDR3, as DNA: TGTGCCAGCAGAAAAACAGGGATGCAGCCCCAGCATTTT.

The chain has TRBV2 and TRBJ1-2, with D uncertain. The CDR3 is made up of 13 amino acids. Deletions cut 1 base from V and 8 bases from J, with 11 bases between. Germline V lookup: CDR1 SNHLY, CDR2 FYNNEI. The CDR3 is CASSEVVGGGYTF. DNA of the CDR3: TGTGCCAGCAGTGAAGTGGTCGGAGGGGGCTACACCTTC.

The chain carries TRBV7-9 and TRBJ1-2; the match to TRBD1 covers 9 bases. The CDR3 loop spans 14 amino acids. Germline V CDR1 and CDR2: SEHNR, FQNEAQ (reference sequence). Germline trimming cut 6 bases from V and 4 bases from J; bases unmatched to any gene: 6. The CDR3 DNA reads TGTGCCAGCAGATCCGGGACAGGGACCTATGGCTACACCTTC. Translated: CASRSGTGTYGYTF.

The chain links TRBV6-6 to TRBJ1-1, with D possibly TRBD1 on 6 matching bases. In germline, CDR1 is MNHNY, CDR2 SVGAGI (reference sequence). This CDR3 has 15 amino acids. The V and J ends lost 6 bases and 0 bases respectively, with 14 bases between them. In DNA, the CDR3 is TGTGCCAGCAGGGGGTACAGGGCGATGAACACTGAAGCTTTCTTT. Its protein product is CASRGYRAMNTEAFF.

This clone was detected only once. The rearrangement uses TRBV6-5 and TRBJ1-2; the match to TRBD1 covers 9 bases. The trim removed 7 bases at V and 2 bases at J, leaving 2 bases unmatched. The CDR3 length is 13 residues. Germline-derived CDR1 and CDR2 are MNHEY and SVGAGI. The chain's CDR3 is CASKGQGNYGYTF. CDR3 coding DNA: TGTGCCAGCAAGGGACAGGGAAACTATGGCTACACCTTC.

The chain has TRBV7-9 and TRBJ1-3; D is unclear. Deletions cut 5 bases from V and 0 bases from J, with 11 bases between. This CDR3 has 15 residues. The germline gives CDR1 SEHNR, CDR2 FQNEAQ (reference sequence). The CDR3: CASSPRGFSGNTIYF. CDR3 nucleotide sequence: TGTGCCAGCAGCCCCCGTGGCTTCTCTGGAAACACCATATATTTT.

The V and J genes are TRBV7-6 and TRBJ2-5; TRBD1 is a possible D gene (6 bases). V lost 6 bases, J lost 6 bases, and 17 bases lay in between. The CDR3 loop spans 14 amino acids. Germline lookup yields CDR1 SGHVS and CDR2 FNYEAQ. The CDR3, as DNA: TGTGCCAGCAGGCCACAGGGTTCAATACAGACCCAGTACTTC. It translates to CASRPQGSIQTQYF.

The gene calls are TRBV28 and TRBJ2-7; 8 nucleotides agree with TRBD2. V lost 5 bases to trimming and J lost 0 bases; unmatched junction nucleotides: 6. Germline V gives CDR1 MDHEN, CDR2 SYDVKM. The CDR3 runs 15 residues. CDR3 loop: CASSILAGASYEQYF. In nucleotides, the CDR3 is TGTGCCAGCAGTATTCTAGCGGGTGCCTCCTACGAGCAGTACTTC.

The chain joins TRBV7-9 to TRBJ1-2; 9 bases are shared with TRBD1. Germline CDR1 reads SEHNR; CDR2 reads FQNEAQ (reference sequence). Losses at the gene ends were 5 bases for V and 8 bases for J; bases not matched to a gene: 12. This CDR3 is 15 amino acids long. The CDR3 DNA reads TGTGCCAGCAGCCCCGGCCGGGACAGGGTTGGGGGCTACACCTTC. It translates to CASSPGRDRVGGYTF.

V is TRBV9 and J is TRBJ2-1, with TRBD1 matching 10 bases. The germline V gene encodes CDR1 SGDLS and CDR2 YYNGEE. The CDR3 is 15 residues long. V gave up 3 bases and J gave up 7 bases; unmatched junction bases: 7. This CDR3 is CASSEGDRGRNEQFF. The DNA of the CDR3 is TGTGCCAGCAGCGAAGGCGACAGGGGGCGGAATGAGCAGTTCTTC.

This chain joins TRBV28 and TRBJ2-7; weak D call: TRBD1 (5 bases). CDR3 size: 14 residues. Per the germline V gene, CDR1 is MDHEN and CDR2 is SYDVKM. V gave up 6 bases and J gave up 3 bases, with 15 bases separating them. The CDR3 region is CASSPEPRDYEQYF. Here the CDR3 DNA reads TGTGCCAGCAGCCCGGAACCCAGGGACTACGAGCAGTACTTC.

The chain is built from TRBV19 and TRBJ2-1; 12 bases agree with TRBD2. The CDR3 sequence is 19 residues long. V shed 1 base, J shed 2 bases, and the junction held 9 bases outside the gene matches. CDR1 is LNHDA and CDR2 is SQIVND in the germline V gene (reference sequence). The chain's CDR3 is CASSIGAASGGAPYNEQFF. CDR3 nucleotides: TGTGCCAGTAGTATAGGGGCGGCTAGCGGGGGGGCGCCCTACAATGAGCAGTTCTTC.

The CDR3 reads CASSPGDRFGNTEAFF. CDR3 sequence (DNA): TGTGCCAGCAGCCCCGGAGACAGGTTCGGAAACACTGAAGCTTTCTTT. This rearrangement joins TRBV7-3 to TRBJ1-1, with D possibly matching TRBD1 (6 bases). The CDR3 spans 16 residues. With 5 bases removed from V and 2 bases from J, the gap between germline ends came to 18 bases. Germline V lookup: CDR1 SGHTA, CDR2 FQGTGA.

The chain uses TRBV6-1 and TRBJ1-1, with 8 bases matching TRBD1. J gave up 6 bases and V 5 bases, and 11 bases lay outside the gene matches. There are 15 residues in the CDR3. Germline V CDR1 and CDR2: MNHNS, SASEGT. The CDR3 region is CASSRLQGARAEAFF. The CDR3, as DNA: TGTGCCAGCAGTCGACTTCAGGGGGCTCGAGCTGAAGCTTTCTTT.

The rearrangement uses TRBV5-6 and TRBJ2-2, with 8 bases aligning to TRBD2. V shed 4 bases, J shed 7 bases, and the junction held 6 bases outside the gene matches. Germline CDR1 reads SGHDT; CDR2 reads YYEEEE. CDR3 length: 14 amino acids. CDR3 nucleotide sequence: TGTGCCAGCAGCCCAGGCGGGGGGCTCGGGGAGCTGTTTTTT. It encodes CASSPGGGLGELFF.

V gene TRBV6-5 combines with J gene TRBJ1-4; the D gene is possibly TRBD1 (5 bases). This CDR3 region has 16 residues. The germline CDR1 and CDR2 sequences are MNHEY and SVGAGI. The V end lost 3 bases, the J end lost 8 bases, and 19 bases lay between the germline ends. CDR3 nucleotide sequence: TGTGCCAGCAGTTATCAGGCTCGCACCCGGGGGGAAAAACTGTTTTTT. Its protein product is CASSYQARTRGEKLFF.

The chain has TRBV5-6 and TRBJ2-5; 11 bases are a match to TRBD2. Trimming took 4 bases from V and 8 from J; bases not matched to a gene: 13. In germline, CDR1 is SGHDT, CDR2 YYEEEE. The CDR3 is 16 amino acids. The CDR3 bases are TGTGCCAGCAGCCGAACGGGACTAGCGGACCGGGGAACCCAGTACTTC. Translated, it gives CASSRTGLADRGTQYF.